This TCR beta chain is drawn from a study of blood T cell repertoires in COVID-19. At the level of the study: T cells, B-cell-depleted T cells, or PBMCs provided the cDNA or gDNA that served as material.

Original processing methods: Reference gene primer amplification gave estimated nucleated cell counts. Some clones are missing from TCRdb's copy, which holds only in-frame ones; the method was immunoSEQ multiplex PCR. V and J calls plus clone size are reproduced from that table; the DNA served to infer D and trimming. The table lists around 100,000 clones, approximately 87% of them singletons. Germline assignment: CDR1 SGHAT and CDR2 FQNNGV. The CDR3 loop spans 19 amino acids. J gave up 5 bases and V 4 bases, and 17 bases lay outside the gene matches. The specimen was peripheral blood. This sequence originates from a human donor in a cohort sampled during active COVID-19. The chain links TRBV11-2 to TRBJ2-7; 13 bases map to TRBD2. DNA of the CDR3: TGTGCCAGCAGCTACTGGACTAGCGGGAGTCGTCTGTTCTCTCACGAGCAGTACTTC. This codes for CASSYWTSGSRLFSHEQYF.